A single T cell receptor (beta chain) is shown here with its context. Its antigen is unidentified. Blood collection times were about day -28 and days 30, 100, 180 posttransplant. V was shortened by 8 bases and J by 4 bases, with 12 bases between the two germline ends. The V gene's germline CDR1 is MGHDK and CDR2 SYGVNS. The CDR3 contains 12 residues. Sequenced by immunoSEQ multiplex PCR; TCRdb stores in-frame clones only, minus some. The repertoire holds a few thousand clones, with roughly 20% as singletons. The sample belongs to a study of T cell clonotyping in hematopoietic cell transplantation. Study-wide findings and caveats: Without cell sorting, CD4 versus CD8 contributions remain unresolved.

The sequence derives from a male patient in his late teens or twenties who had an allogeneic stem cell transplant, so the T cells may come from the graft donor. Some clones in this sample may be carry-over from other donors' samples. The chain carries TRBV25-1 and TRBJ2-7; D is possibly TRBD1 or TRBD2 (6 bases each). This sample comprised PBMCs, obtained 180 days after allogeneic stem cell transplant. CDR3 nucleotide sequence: TGTGCCAGCGCTTCGGGGGCATACGAGCAGTACTTC. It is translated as CASASGAYEQYF.